Listed below are T cell receptor beta chains from one sample, sequenced in a study of blood T cells in healthy people across ages. TCRdb redid the calling of the 5' RACE reads with MiXCR, one entry per CDR3 protein. This table holds approximately 2,000,000 distinct CDR3 sequences, 35% to 50% found once. The sequencing sample was made of blood. The receptors originated from a human donor in good health. Both conserved end residues are part of each CDR3. D genes are given only for firm matches. Clone size is given for some rows only: seen once, a few or many times, or a class if the clone is expanded.

. TRBJ2-4 TRBV28 . TGTGCCAGCAGTTTATGGGGAGGGGGCGGTATCGCCAAAAACATTCAGTACTTC CASSLWGGGGIAKNIQYF
. TRBJ1-2 TRBV28 . TGTGCCAGCAGTTCTCATCTACGAGGGGACACCTTC CASSSHLRGDTF
. TRBJ1-2 TRBV4-3 TRBD1 TGCGCCAGCAGCCAAGATTGGGGGACAGACACTAACTATGGCTACACCTTC CASSQDWGTDTNYGYTF
many TRBJ2-7 TRBV20-1 . TGCAGTGCTAGTATCTTTCCCGACAGATACGAGCAGTACTTC CSASIFPDRYEQYF
. TRBJ1-1 TRBV27 . TGTGCCAGCACCCTAAGGGTGGGGTATGAAGCTTTCTTT CASTLRVGYEAFF
. TRBJ2-3 TRBV5-1 . TGCGCCAGCAGCTTCCTCACTAGCGAGGGGGGCACAGATACGCAGTATTTT CASSFLTSEGGTDTQYF
. TRBJ1-2 TRBV29-1 . TGCAGCGCCACCGGAGTCGGCAACTATGGCTACACCTTC CSATGVGNYGYTF
few TRBJ1-2 TRBV25-1 TRBD1 TGTGCCAGCAGTGACCTGGGACAGGGGAAAGCGTTCTACACCTTC CASSDLGQGKAFYTF
. TRBJ2-7 TRBV4-3 . TGCGCCAGCAGCCAAGACTTAAGCTCCTGCGAGCAGTACTTC CASSQDLSSCEQYF
. TRBJ1-1 TRBV7-2 . TGTGCCAGCAGCTCAGAGGCCACTGAAGCTTTCTTT CASSSEATEAFF
. TRBJ2-5 TRBV15 TRBD2 TGTGCCACCAGCAGAGAGCTGAGGGGAGGGGAGACCCAGTACTTC CATSRELRGGETQYF
. TRBJ2-7 TRBV28 . TGTGCCAGCAGTTTCGTCGGGAACTACGAGCAGTACTTC CASSFVGNYEQYF
. TRBJ2-3 TRBV30 . TGCGCCTGGAGCAGTGTTTCCACAGGTACGCAGTATTTT CAWSSVSTGTQYF
. TRBJ1-6 TRBV28 TRBD1 TGTGCCAGCAGTTCGCTTACAGGGGTGGATTCACCCCTCCACTTT CASSSLTGVDSPLHF
few TRBJ2-3 TRBV11-2 TRBD2 TGTGCCAGCAGGCCGGCCGGGAGGAGCACAGATACGCAGTATTTT CASRPAGRSTDTQYF
. TRBJ2-1 TRBV2 . TGTGCCAGCAGTGGGGGTCCCAGGACACCGTACCAAGAGACCCAGTTCTTC CASSGGPRTPYQETQFF
few TRBJ2-3 TRBV15 TRBD1 TGTGCCACCAAACCGGGACAGGGGATGGGAACGCAGTATTTT CATKPGQGMGTQYF
. TRBJ2-4 TRBV28 . TGTGCCAGCACCCTAAGCTCCTCAGGGTTAGATCAGTACTTC CASTLSSSGLDQYF
. TRBJ2-7 TRBV5-1 TRBD1 TGCGCCAGCAGCCGAGACTCACCCGGGACAGGGGGCGAGCAGTACTTC CASSRDSPGTGGEQYF
. TRBJ2-1 TRBV14 . TGTGCCAGCAGCCCCCTCGGACAAATACAAGAGACCCAGTTCTTC CASSPLGQIQETQFF
. TRBJ2-1 TRBV7-2 . TGTGTCAGCAGGTATGATGTTTCCAATGAGCAGTTCTTC CVSRYDVSNEQFF
. TRBJ2-7 TRBV29-1 TRBD2 TGCAGCGTTTCGAAGCCTAGCGGGGGGACCTACGAGCAGTACTTC CSVSKPSGGTYEQYF
few TRBJ2-1 TRBV6-1 TRBD2 TGTGCCAGCAGTGAATCTAGCGGGCAAGGGACCAATGAGCAGTTCTTC CASSESSGQGTNEQFF
. TRBJ2-2 TRBV29-1 . TGCAGCGTTCGGACTCCTAGCGGGGAGCTGTTTTTT CSVRTPSGELFF
. TRBJ2-6 TRBV7-3 . TGTGCCAGCATCTATGGACTCCGCTGTGTCATAGGGGCCAACGTCCTGACTTTC CASIYGLRCVIGANVLTF
few TRBJ2-7 TRBV29-1 TRBD1 TGCAGCGTCAGTCACAGGGGAACCGTCTACGAGCAGTACTTC CSVSHRGTVYEQYF
. TRBJ2-1 TRBV7-9 . TGTGCCAGCAGCTCAGCCCGACTGGGGGAGTTCTTC CASSSARLGEFF
. TRBJ2-5 TRBV29-1 TRBD2 TGCAGCGCATGTAGCGGGGGGTCGGAGACCCAGTACTTC CSACSGGSETQYF
. TRBJ1-2 TRBV24-1 . TGTGCCACCAGTGATTTGGAGGGGAATGGCTACACCTTC CATSDLEGNGYTF
few TRBJ1-2 TRBV5-1 TRBD1 TGCGCCAGCAGCCAGGGACAGGGGGCAGTTAACTATGGCTACACCTTC CASSQGQGAVNYGYTF
. TRBJ1-2 TRBV28 . TGTGCCAGCAGTTTCTATGGACAGTACTATGGCTACACCTTC CASSFYGQYYGYTF